The 20 T cell receptor beta chains listed next were all sequenced from one sample in a study of blood T cell repertoires in COVID-19 (dated by TCRdb to 2018 to 2021). Library preparation used the immunoSEQ multiplex PCR assay. Sourced from immuneACCESS, this table was stored by TCRdb with only in-frame sequences that have V and J called. A share of the clones is absent; for the studies checked, an unresolved V gene accounts for under half, and the remainder has no known explanation. This sample lists roughly 200,000 clones; 86% were detected once. Around 4% of the sample rests with the top ten. Sequencing was done on a sample of PBMCs or T cells enriched from blood (not recorded which). These receptors came from a woman in her thirties who had been exposed to COVID-19.

The rearrangement uses TRBV6-5 and TRBJ2-7; D is ambiguous. V lost 0 bases and J lost 3, with 15 bases in between. Germline CDR1 and CDR2: MNHEY and SVGAGI. CDR3 length equals 16 residues. The CDR3 is CASSYSTGHAYYEQYF. CDR3 in DNA: TGTGCCAGCAGTTACTCGACTGGTCACGCATACTACGAGCAGTACTTC.

The V gene is TRBV9, the J gene TRBJ2-1; 9 bases map to TRBD1. This CDR3 contains 13 residues. CDR1 SGDLS and CDR2 YYNGEE come from the germline V gene. V was pared by 6 bases and J by 6 bases, with 4 bases of the junction left unmatched. This CDR3 reads CASIQDRGNEQFF. The DNA for the CDR3 is TGTGCCAGCATCCAGGACAGGGGCAATGAGCAGTTCTTC.

This rearrangement joins TRBV11-3 to TRBJ2-7; 7 positions agree with TRBD1. Germline lookup yields CDR1 SGHNT and CDR2 YENEEA. This CDR3 region has 15 residues. Trimming removed 3 bases from V and 0 bases from J; junction bases left unmatched: 5. The CDR3 region has the DNA TGTGCCAGCAGCTTCCGACAGGGCAGCTCCTACGAGCAGTACTTC. Translated: CASSFRQGSSYEQYF.

The chain employs TRBV13 and TRBJ1-1; possibly TRBD1 for D (5 bases). The V end lost 4 bases, the J end lost 1 base, and 10 bases lay between the germline ends. CDR3 size: 14 residues. Germline V gene sequence: CDR1 PRHDT, CDR2 FYEKMQ (reference sequence). CDR3 amino acids: CASSSGHQNTEAFF. As DNA, the CDR3 is TGTGCCAGCAGCTCAGGACATCAGAACACTGAAGCTTTCTTT.

This CDR3 reads CASSSGQGTTIYF. The CDR3 nucleotides are TGTGCCAGCAGTTCCGGACAGGGCACCACCATATATTTT. V is TRBV7-2 and J is TRBJ1-3, with 8 bases aligning to TRBD1. The junction had 7 bases not matched to a gene; V was cut back by 6 bases and J by 9 bases. Germline V gene sequence: CDR1 SGHTA, CDR2 FQGNSA. The CDR3 is 13 residues long.

The CDR3 loop is CASSLNGGWETQYF. CDR3 bases: TGTGCCAGCAGCTTAAATGGGGGGTGGGAGACCCAGTACTTC. V usage is TRBV7-2 and J usage is TRBJ2-5, with a tentative D call TRBD2 (6 bases). Trimming left V 2 bases short and J 5 bases short, with 12 bases between. CDR1 and CDR2 (germline): SGHTA, FQGNSA. The CDR3 length is 14 residues. Full variable domain (outside the CDR3, taken from reference TRBV7-2 and TRBJ2-5): GAGVSQSPSNKVTEKGKDVELRCDPISGHTALYWYRQSLGQGLEFLIYFQGNSAPDKSGLPSDRFSAERTGGSVSTLTIQRTQQEDSAVYLCASSLNGGWETQYFGPGTRLLVL.

The V and J genes are TRBV7-2 and TRBJ2-1, with 10 bases aligning to TRBD2. The CDR3 consists of 14 residues. J lost 9 bases, V lost 1 base, and 3 bases had no gene match. Germline lookup yields CDR1 SGHTA and CDR2 FQGNSA. The CDR3 bases are TGTGCCAGCAGCTTAGAAGCGGGGGGGCTTGAGCAGTTCTTC. This encodes CASSLEAGGLEQFF.

V gene TRBV7-2 combines with J gene TRBJ1-4, with TRBD1 as a possible D gene (6 bases). Trimming took 1 base from V and 7 from J, leaving 16 bases between them. The germline gives CDR1 SGHTA, CDR2 FQGNSA. This CDR3 comprises 16 residues. CDR3 nucleotide sequence: TGTGCCAGCAGCTTAGTGGCGCGGGGGGCGGGTGAAAAACTGTTTTTT. It translates to CASSLVARGAGEKLFF.

The chain uses TRBV6-5 and TRBJ1-4; the D gene is possibly TRBD1 (6 bases). There are 14 residues in the CDR3. Germline V CDR1 and CDR2: MNHEY, SVGAGI. V lost 2 bases and J lost 7, with 11 bases in between. In DNA form, the CDR3 reads TGTGCCAGCAGTTACCAGGGGAGGGGTGAAAAACTGTTTTTT. This gives the protein CASSYQGRGEKLFF.

The chain joins TRBV24-1 to TRBJ2-1; no clear D gene. The CDR3 spans 12 residues. The V gene lost 2 bases and the J gene lost 7 bases, with 5 bases spanning the gap. The V gene's germline CDR1 is KGHDR and CDR2 SFDVKD. The CDR3 DNA reads TGTGCCACCAGTGATTGGGCTAATGAGCAGTTCTTC. Translated: CATSDWANEQFF.

V gene TRBV2 combines with J gene TRBJ1-2; 8 bases are a match to TRBD1. The ends lost 3 bases at V and 4 bases at J; junction bases unmatched: 10. The germline V gene has CDR1 SNHLY and CDR2 FYNNEI. The CDR3 is 16 amino acids. DNA of the CDR3: TGTGCCAGCAGTGACTGGCATGGGACAGGAGTCTATGGCTACACCTTC. Amino acid sequence: CASSDWHGTGVYGYTF.

The CDR3 DNA follows: TGTGCCAGTAGTCGCCGGACAGGGGACACGGATGGCTACACCTTC. Translated: CASSRRTGDTDGYTF. The genes are TRBV19 and TRBJ1-2; TRBD1 matches at 9 bases. The germline V gene encodes CDR1 LNHDA and CDR2 SQIVND (reference sequence). The CDR3 totals 15 residues. The V and J ends lost 5 bases and 6 bases, in that order; junction bases with no gene match: 10.

The rearrangement joins TRBV2 to TRBJ1-2, with 7 bases that match TRBD1. The CDR3 has 12 amino acids. Trimming removed 4 bases from V and 6 bases from J; junction bases left unmatched: 2. The germline gives CDR1 SNHLY, CDR2 FYNNEI. CDR3 amino acids: CASSATGDGYTF. The CDR3, as DNA: TGTGCCAGCAGTGCAACAGGGGATGGCTACACCTTC.

This sequence joins TRBV29-1 and TRBJ1-2, with 10 bases that match TRBD1. V shed 6 bases and J 4 bases; nucleotides not matched to a gene: 5. The CDR3 contains 13 residues. The germline V gene encodes CDR1 SQVTM and CDR2 ANQGSEA. The CDR3 bases are TGCAGCGTCGGAAGGACAGGGGGCTATGGCTACACCTTC. Translating it yields CSVGRTGGYGYTF.

This chain uses TRBV7-6 with TRBJ1-2, with a tentative D call TRBD1 (5 bases). The CDR3 is made up of 14 amino acids. The V end was cut by 6 bases, the J end by 5 bases, with 16 bases between. The germline V gene has CDR1 SGHVS and CDR2 FNYEAQ. In DNA, the CDR3 is TGTGCCAGCAGTTGGGACTTCCGGGGGTATGGCTACACCTTC. This gives the protein CASSWDFRGYGYTF. Full variable domain (rest looked up from reference TRBV7-6 and TRBJ1-2): GAGVSQSPRYKVTKRGQDVALRCDPISGHVSLYWYRQALGQGPEFLTYFNYEAQQDKSGLPNDRFSAERPEGSISTLTIQRTEQRDSAMYRCASSWDFRGYGYTFGSGTRLTVV.

The chain is built from TRBV9 and TRBJ2-1, with 9 bases aligning to TRBD2. CDR3 length: 15 amino acids. Germline loops: CDR1 SGDLS, CDR2 YYNGEE. Trimming cost V 0 bases and J 4 bases; bases outside gene matches: 2. Here the CDR3 reads CASSVELAGYNEQFF. CDR3 coding DNA: TGTGCCAGCAGCGTAGAACTAGCGGGTTACAATGAGCAGTTCTTC.

This clone is a singleton in its sample. The chain recombines TRBV21-1 with TRBJ1-4; the table calls TRBD1, which could not be checked here. TRBV21-1 corresponds to a pseudogene. The CDR3 is 18 residues long. CDR3 amino acids: CASSFLAGQGTTNEKLFF. CDR3 in DNA: TGTGCCAGCAGTTTTTTAGCGGGACAGGGCACAACTAATGAAAAACTGTTTTTT.

V usage is TRBV5-1 and J usage is TRBJ2-1; TRBD2 aligns across 10 bases. CDR1 and CDR2 from the germline V gene are SGHRS and YFSETQ. V shed 3 bases, J shed 0 bases, and the junction held 3 bases outside the gene matches. The CDR3 covers 16 residues. This CDR3 reads CASSSGLASSYNEQFF. In DNA form, the CDR3 reads TGCGCCAGCAGCTCGGGACTAGCGTCCTCCTACAATGAGCAGTTCTTC.

This chain joins TRBV9 and TRBJ2-1, with 11 bases lining up with TRBD2. CDR3 length: 16 residues. The germline gives CDR1 SGDLS, CDR2 YYNGEE. The V segment lost 3 bases and the J segment 2 bases; nucleotides outside the gene matches: 4. The CDR3 is CASSARLAGTYNEQFF. Written as DNA, the CDR3 is TGTGCCAGCAGCGCCAGACTAGCGGGGACCTACAATGAGCAGTTCTTC. Filled out from reference TRBV9 and TRBJ2-1, the complete variable domain reads DSGVTQTPKHLITATGQRVTLRCSPRSGDLSVYWYQQSLDQGLQFLIQYYNGEERAKGNILERFSAQQFPDLHSELNLSSLELGDSALYFCASSARLAGTYNEQFFGPGTRLTVL.

The chain carries TRBV7-9 and TRBJ1-5; perhaps TRBD1 as D (5 bases). Trimming took off 2 bases at V and 3 bases at J, with 11 bases between the two ends. CDR3 length equals 15 residues. Germline assignment: CDR1 SEHNR and CDR2 FQNEAQ (reference sequence). The CDR3 DNA sequence: TGTGCCAGCAGCTTATCAACAGGTACCAATCAGCCCCAGCATTTT. This gives the protein CASSLSTGTNQPQHF. Drawing the rest from reference TRBV7-9 and TRBJ1-5, the complete variable domain is DTGVSQNPRHKITKRGQNVTFRCDPISEHNRLYWYRQTLGQGPEFLTYFQNEAQLEKSRLLSDRFSAERPKGSFSTLEIQRTEQGDSAMYLCASSLSTGTNQPQHFGDGTRLSIL.